Listed below are T cell receptor beta chains from one sample, sequenced in a study of blood T cell repertoires in COVID-19. Profiled with immunoSEQ multiplex PCR; TCRdb holds only in-frame clones, not every one. The sample lists tens of thousands of clones, 89% occurring once. Sequencing was done on a sample of peripheral blood. Source of these receptors: a man over 45 with acute or convalescent COVID-19. CDR3s include the opening cysteine and the closing phenylalanine or tryptophan. Each record gives: J gene, CDR3 length, V gene, clone size, D gene, CDR3 protein, CDR3 DNA. The D gene is left open where the match is weak. Expanded clones get a size class; other rows say once, few or many, or leave the size out.

>TRBJ2-7|15|TRBV4-1|-|TRBD1
CASSQGAGQGYEQYF
TGCGCCAGCAGCCAAGGTGCGGGACAGGGCTACGAGCAGTACTTC
>TRBJ1-2|15|TRBV19|-|TRBD1
CASSRTGQEIYGYTF
TGTGCCAGTAGTAGAACGGGACAGGAGATCTATGGCTACACCTTC
>TRBJ1-1|14|TRBV6-5|-|-
CASSYLGGNTEAFF
TGTGCCAGCAGTTACTTGGGGGGGAACACTGAAGCTTTCTTT
>TRBJ1-5|12|TRBV19|-|-
CATSRGEQPQHF
TGTGCCACCAGCAGGGGTGAACAGCCCCAGCATTTT
>TRBJ2-4|19|TRBV18|-|TRBD1
CASSPSTGGGPVAKNIQYF
TGTGCCAGCTCACCTTCGACAGGGGGTGGTCCCGTGGCCAAAAACATTCAGTACTTC
>TRBJ2-3|15|TRBV5-4|few|TRBD1
CASSLDRGYTDTQYF
TGTGCCAGCAGCTTGGACAGGGGGTACACAGATACGCAGTATTTT
>TRBJ2-2|17|TRBV3-1/TRBV3-2|-|-
CASSQDRLARNTGELFF
TGTGCCAGCAGCCAAGATCGGCTAGCCAGAAACACCGGGGAGCTGTTTTTT
>TRBJ1-4|13|TRBV3-1/TRBV3-2|-|-
CASSQAQGEKLFF
TGTGCCAGCAGCCAAGCCCAGGGAGAAAAACTGTTTTTT
>TRBJ1-1|14|TRBV11-2|-|-
CASSLQARNTEAFF
TGTGCCAGCAGCTTACAGGCCAGAAACACTGAAGCTTTCTTT
>TRBJ1-1|13|TRBV19|-|TRBD1
CASTGTERTEAFF
TGTGCCAGTACCGGGACAGAAAGGACTGAAGCTTTCTTT